The 25 T cell receptor beta chains below come from one sample, sequenced in a study of radiotherapy plus CTLA-4 blockade in lung cancer. Only in-frame clones appear in the TCRdb table, and some are missing; sequencing was by immunoSEQ multiplex PCR. The sample records around 100,000 clones, more than 75% being singletons. Sample: peripheral blood, taken from a patient treated with radiotherapy plus ipilimumab. These TCRs come from a human donor with non-small cell lung cancer that progressed on radiotherapy plus ipilimumab. Some clones in this sample may be carry-over from other donors' samples.

Only one count was recorded for this clone. Here the CDR3 DNA reads TGTGCCAGCAGTGAGCGACAGTCGAGCTCTGGGGCCAACGTCCTGACTTTC. Protein product: CASSERQSSSGANVLTF. This sequence joins TRBV25-1 and TRBJ2-6; D perhaps matches TRBD1 (5 bases). The CDR3 is 17 residues long. Germline loops: CDR1 MGHDK, CDR2 SYGVNS. V was trimmed by 3 bases and J by 0 bases, leaving 12 bases between them. Looking up the rest from reference TRBV25-1 and TRBJ2-6 gives the full variable domain: EADIYQTPRYLVIGTGKKITLECSQTMGHDKMYWYQQDPGMELHLIHYSYGVNSTEKGDLSSESTVSRIRTEHFPLTLESARPSHTSQYLCASSERQSSSGANVLTFGAGSRLTVL.

The chain joins TRBV28 to TRBJ1-2, with 9 bases aligning to TRBD1. The CDR3 totals 14 residues. Germline CDR1 reads MDHEN; CDR2 reads SYDVKM. The V segment lost 4 bases and the J segment 4 bases; nucleotides outside the gene matches: 4. In DNA form, the CDR3 reads TGTGCCAGCAGTTACGGGACAGGGATCTATGGCTACACCTTC. Translation: CASSYGTGIYGYTF.

The chain has TRBV29-1 and TRBJ1-5; a possible D gene is TRBD1 (5 bases). CDR3 size: 13 residues. Germline V gene sequence: CDR1 SQVTM, CDR2 ANQGSEA. V was pared by 5 bases and J by 2 bases, with 10 bases between. The DNA of the CDR3 is TGCAGCGTTTCCCGGGGCGGCAATCAGCCCCAGCATTTT. This sequence encodes CSVSRGGNQPQHF.

The rearrangement uses TRBV6-5 and TRBJ1-1, with TRBD1 identical over 8 bases. CDR3 length equals 15 residues. From germline, CDR1 is MNHEY and CDR2 SVGAGI. The J segment lost 3 bases and the V segment lost 6 bases, leaving 9 bases of the junction unmatched. The CDR3 DNA reads as TGTGCCAGCAGACCATGGACAGGGAAGGACACTGAAGCTTTCTTT. Residues: CASRPWTGKDTEAFF.

In regard to this clone: Other DNA sequences in the same sample also yield this CDR3. This chain connects TRBV7-9 to TRBJ2-4; unclear D gene. The CDR3 contains 15 residues. V lost 1 base, J lost 0 bases, and 7 bases lay in between. Germline values: CDR1 SEHNR, CDR2 FQNEAQ (reference sequence). CDR3 in amino acids: CASSLVGGAKNIQYF. The CDR3 DNA follows: TGTGCCAGCAGCTTAGTCGGTGGAGCCAAAAACATTCAGTACTTC.

Turning to this clone: This same CDR3 is encoded by further DNA sequences in the sample. V is TRBV7-6 and J is TRBJ2-5, with 9 bases fitting TRBD1. With 2 bases clipped from V and 5 bases from J, the junction kept 9 bases outside the gene matches. The germline CDR1 and CDR2 sequences are SGHVS and FNYEAQ. The CDR3 contains 16 residues. CDR3 protein: CASSLRDREIPETQYF. CDR3 nucleotides: TGTGCCAGCAGCTTACGGGACAGGGAGATTCCCGAGACCCAGTACTTC.

This rearrangement joins TRBV5-1 to TRBJ1-1; D not resolved. CDR1 and CDR2 (germline): SGHRS, YFSETQ. The CDR3 has 16 amino acids. Trimming removed 1 base from V and 3 bases from J, with 16 bases in between. CDR3 nucleotide sequence: TGCGCCAGCAGCTTGTTCCAGTCAGGAGGTGACACTGAAGCTTTCTTT. Amino acid sequence: CASSLFQSGGDTEAFF.

This chain connects TRBV28 to TRBJ2-5, with 7 positions matching TRBD1. The CDR3 length is 15 residues. Looked up from germline, CDR1 is MDHEN and CDR2 is SYDVKM. With V trimmed by 6 bases and J by 3 bases, 10 bases remained unmatched. The CDR3 sequence: CASRLRDSRKETQYF. CDR3 coding DNA: TGTGCCAGCAGACTCCGGGACAGCCGAAAAGAGACCCAGTACTTC.

This clone was recorded a few times. The rearrangement uses TRBV6-1 and TRBJ1-1; D is possibly TRBD1 (6 bases). V lost 5 bases, J lost 6 bases, and 13 bases lay in between. Germline V gene sequence: CDR1 MNHNS, CDR2 SASEGT. CDR3 size: 13 residues. The CDR3 DNA follows: TGTGCCAGCAGTTTCCGCGAGGGGGCTGAAGCTTTCTTT. Protein product: CASSFREGAEAFF.

The CDR3 DNA sequence: TGCAGCGCAACCGGGACACGCAATGAAAAACTGTTTTTT. Translated: CSATGTRNEKLFF. The chain couples TRBV29-1 to TRBJ1-4; D may be TRBD1 (6 bases). The germline gives CDR1 SQVTM, CDR2 ANQGSEA. With 7 bases removed from V and 5 bases from J, the gap between germline ends came to 14 bases. The CDR3 covers 13 residues.

The V gene is TRBV28, the J gene TRBJ1-3; D is uncertain. The CDR3 consists of 14 residues. From germline, CDR1 is MDHEN and CDR2 SYDVKM. V was pared by 3 bases and J by 4 bases, with 10 bases between. For the CDR3, the DNA is TGTGCCAGCAGTTTGGTTGTGGACGGAAACACCATATATTTT. Protein sequence: CASSLVVDGNTIYF.

The rearrangement joins TRBV5-6 to TRBJ1-2; D possibly corresponds to TRBD1 (5 bases). The CDR3 spans 18 residues. Trimming pared 0 bases from V and 1 base from J, leaving 19 bases between. CDR1 SGHDT and CDR2 YYEEEE come from the germline V gene. The CDR3 sequence: CASSLVARARKINYGYTF. CDR3 nucleotide sequence: TGTGCCAGCAGCTTGGTTGCCAGGGCACGCAAGATTAACTATGGCTACACCTTC.

The chain recombines TRBV25-1 with TRBJ2-5, with TRBD1 matching 7 bases. This CDR3 is built from 14 residues. The germline V gene has CDR1 MGHDK and CDR2 SYGVNS. The V and J ends lost 4 bases and 4 bases, in that order; junction bases with no gene match: 6. In nucleotides, the CDR3 is TGTGCCAGCAGTGTAGGACAGGCGGGAGAGACCCAGTACTTC. The encoded protein is CASSVGQAGETQYF.

This chain uses TRBV4-1 with TRBJ2-5; 13 positions match TRBD2. This CDR3 has 16 amino acids. Germline V CDR1 and CDR2: MGHRA, YSYEKL. V gave up 1 base and J gave up 5 bases; unmatched junction bases: 4. The CDR3 nucleotides read TGCGCCAGCAGCCAAGCGACTAGCGGGGGGTGGGAGACCCAGTACTTC. Its protein is CASSQATSGGWETQYF.

J is TRBJ2-2 and V is TRBV7-9; 9 bases align to TRBD1. CDR3 length equals 17 residues. J lost 5 bases, V lost 5 bases, and 12 bases had no gene match. Germline V gene data show CDR1 as SEHNR and CDR2 as FQNEAQ (reference sequence). The CDR3 coding sequence is TGTGCCAGCAGCCTTGGGGGACAGGGTGGATGGACCGGGGAGCTGTTTTTT. Amino acids: CASSLGGQGGWTGELFF.

This clone was seen more than once but under ten times. The V and J genes are TRBV29-1 and TRBJ2-5; the D is unclear. Germline assignment: CDR1 SQVTM and CDR2 ANQGSEA. The CDR3 runs 12 residues. Trimming stripped 4 bases from V and 7 bases from J, with 13 bases between. Here the CDR3 reads CSVVHNLGTQYF. CDR3 sequence (DNA): TGCAGCGTTGTACACAATCTGGGGACCCAGTACTTC. Full variable domain (outside the CDR3, taken from reference TRBV29-1 and TRBJ2-5): SAVISQKPSRDICQRGTSLTIQCQVDSQVTMMFWYRQQPGQSLTLIATANQGSEATYESGFVIDKFPISRPNLTFSTLTVSNMSPEDSSIYLCSVVHNLGTQYFGPGTRLLVL.

This chain joins TRBV5-1 and TRBJ2-1, with D possibly matching TRBD2 (6 bases). The germline V gene has CDR1 SGHRS and CDR2 YFSETQ. V was clipped by 5 bases and J by 3 bases, with 18 bases between them. The length of the CDR3 is 16 residues. The CDR3 sequence: CASSRAGLSIYNEQFF. The CDR3 region has the DNA TGCGCCAGCAGTCGAGCGGGCCTCTCTATCTACAATGAGCAGTTCTTC.

The chain joins TRBV4-3 to TRBJ1-4, with a tentative D call TRBD1 (5 bases). CDR3 length: 17 residues. Germline-derived CDR1 and CDR2 are LGHNA and YSLEER. Trimming took off 1 base at V and 2 bases at J, with 14 bases between the two ends. The CDR3 sequence: CASSQGGGYGTNEKLFF. For the CDR3, the DNA is TGCGCCAGCAGCCAAGGGGGGGGGTATGGGACTAATGAAAAACTGTTTTTT.

A few counts support this clone. The chain recombines TRBV15 with TRBJ2-4; D remains unclear. Germline CDR1 and CDR2: LNHNV and YYDKDF (reference sequence). Trimming shortened V by 5 bases and J by 5 bases, and 19 bases separated the two germline ends. This CDR3 is 16 amino acids long. This chain's CDR3 is CATSPVTIKVENIQYF. CDR3 nucleotide sequence: TGTGCCACCAGCCCGGTCACGATAAAGGTGGAAAACATTCAGTACTTC.

J is TRBJ2-7 and V is TRBV6-5; D remains unclear. Trimming shortened V by 5 bases and J by 0 bases, and 11 bases separated the two germline ends. Germline V lookup: CDR1 MNHEY, CDR2 SVGAGI. The CDR3 is 14 amino acids. The DNA for the CDR3 is TGTGCCAGCAGTCCTACAAGGGCCTCCTACGAGCAGTACTTC. Protein: CASSPTRASYEQYF.

The V call is TRBV10-3, the J call TRBJ1-1; D is unresolved. The CDR3 has 15 amino acids. V was shortened by 0 bases and J by 7 bases, with 15 bases between the two germline ends. Germline loops: CDR1 ENHRY, CDR2 SYGVKD. The CDR3: CAISESWVAEIEAFF. CDR3 sequence (DNA): TGTGCCATCAGTGAGTCTTGGGTAGCGGAGATTGAAGCTTTCTTT.

The CDR3 sequence: CASTFRRFGTEAFF. CDR3 nucleotides: TGTGCCAGCACCTTTAGGCGTTTCGGGACTGAAGCTTTCTTT. The chain joins TRBV28 to TRBJ1-1; D remains unclear. The germline V gene has CDR1 MDHEN and CDR2 SYDVKM. CDR3 length equals 14 residues. V lost 7 bases, J lost 5 bases, and 17 bases lay in between.

The chain joins TRBV6-5 to TRBJ1-1, with D tentatively TRBD1 (6 bases). Germline CDR1 and CDR2: MNHEY and SVGAGI. V gave up 2 bases and J gave up 4 bases, with 11 bases separating them. This CDR3 is 14 amino acids long. The CDR3 region has the DNA TGTGCCAGCAGTTACGGCACAGGGATCACTGAAGCTTTCTTT. Translating it yields CASSYGTGITEAFF.

The genes are TRBV19 and TRBJ1-1; no definite D call. Trimming stripped 7 bases from V and 1 base from J, with 13 bases between. Germline lookup yields CDR1 LNHDA and CDR2 SQIVND (reference sequence). The CDR3 contains 14 residues. CDR3 in amino acids: CASTQPWGNTEAFF. DNA for the CDR3: TGTGCCAGTACCCAGCCCTGGGGGAACACTGAAGCTTTCTTT.

The chain uses TRBV6-5 and TRBJ2-5; tentative D call: TRBD2 (5 bases). Germline values: CDR1 MNHEY, CDR2 SVGAGI. The CDR3 contains 10 residues. V was clipped by 9 bases and J by 5 bases, with 7 bases between them. The CDR3 reads CARPGETQYF. The DNA for the CDR3 is TGTGCCAGACCGGGGGAGACCCAGTACTTC.